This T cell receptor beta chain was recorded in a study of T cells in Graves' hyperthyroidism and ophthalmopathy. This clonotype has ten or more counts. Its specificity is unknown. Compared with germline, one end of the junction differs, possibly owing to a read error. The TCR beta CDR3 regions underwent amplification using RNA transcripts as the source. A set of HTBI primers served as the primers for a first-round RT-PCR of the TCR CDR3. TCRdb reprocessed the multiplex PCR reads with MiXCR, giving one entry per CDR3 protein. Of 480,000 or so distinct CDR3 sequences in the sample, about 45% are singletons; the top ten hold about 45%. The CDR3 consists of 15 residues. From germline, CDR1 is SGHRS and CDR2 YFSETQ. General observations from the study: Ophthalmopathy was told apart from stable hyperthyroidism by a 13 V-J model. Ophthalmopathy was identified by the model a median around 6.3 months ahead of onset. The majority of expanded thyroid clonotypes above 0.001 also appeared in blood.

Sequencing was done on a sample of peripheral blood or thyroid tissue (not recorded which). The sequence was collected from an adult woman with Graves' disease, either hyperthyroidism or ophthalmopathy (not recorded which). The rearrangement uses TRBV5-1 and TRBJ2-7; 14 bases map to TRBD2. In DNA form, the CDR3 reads TGTGCCAGCAGCTTGGGACTAGCGGGAGTTGGCGAGCAGTACTTC. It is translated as CASSLGLAGVGEQYF.